This T cell receptor (beta chain) stems from a study of high-grade serous ovarian cancer treatment subgroups. Tumor samples were taken before definitive surgery or chemotherapy. The assay was immunoSEQ multiplex PCR, and TCRdb's table has in-frame clones only and misses some. The sample has around 27,000 clones, about 88% seen once. CDR1 and CDR2 (germline): SGDLS, YYNGEE. V lost 1 base, J lost 1 base, and 13 bases lay in between. This CDR3 is built from 16 residues. The sequencing input was tumor tissue. The chain links TRBV9 to TRBJ2-3; D assignment may be TRBD1 or TRBD2 (5 bases each). The sequence was obtained from a human donor with high-grade serous ovarian cancer. CDR3 loop: CASSVSGARGTDTQYF. The CDR3, as DNA: TGTGCCAGCAGCGTATCCGGGGCTCGAGGCACAGATACGCAGTATTTT.